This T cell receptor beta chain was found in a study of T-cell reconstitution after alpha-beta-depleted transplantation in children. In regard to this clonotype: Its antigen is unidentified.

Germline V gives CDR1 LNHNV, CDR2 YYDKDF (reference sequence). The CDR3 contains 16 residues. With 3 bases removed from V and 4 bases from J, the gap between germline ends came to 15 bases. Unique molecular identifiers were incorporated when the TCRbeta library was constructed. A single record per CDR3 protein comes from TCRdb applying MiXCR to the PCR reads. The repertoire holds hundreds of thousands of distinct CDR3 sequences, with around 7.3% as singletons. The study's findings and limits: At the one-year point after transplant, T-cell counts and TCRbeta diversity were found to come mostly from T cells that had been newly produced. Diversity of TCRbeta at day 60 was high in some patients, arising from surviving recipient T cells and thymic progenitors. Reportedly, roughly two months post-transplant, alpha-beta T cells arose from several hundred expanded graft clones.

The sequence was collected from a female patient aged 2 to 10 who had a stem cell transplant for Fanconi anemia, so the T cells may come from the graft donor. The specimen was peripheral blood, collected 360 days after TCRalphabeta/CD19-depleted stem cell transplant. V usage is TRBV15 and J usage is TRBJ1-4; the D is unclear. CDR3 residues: CATSSLGEGVNEKLFF. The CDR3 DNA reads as TGTGCCACCAGCAGCCTCGGGGAGGGAGTTAATGAAAAACTGTTTTTT.